The 17 T cell receptor beta chains in this list originate from one sample, sequenced in a study of identical twins. TCRdb passed the 5' RACE reads through MiXCR, listing each CDR3 protein once. The sample carries hundreds of thousands of distinct CDR3 sequences, 15% to 20% recorded once. These data also formed part of another study, on T cells expressing NK-cell markers.

Source material: PBMCs. Every receptor here comes from a woman aged 18-29 years in good health.

This clonotype was observed a few times. This chain links TRBV9 with TRBJ2-3; maybe TRBD2 (5 bases). In germline, CDR1 is SGDLS, CDR2 YYNGEE. The V end lost 6 bases, the J end lost 6 bases, and 14 bases lay between the germline ends. This CDR3 has 13 amino acids. CDR3 in DNA: TGTGCCAGCACCTCGGACTGGTCGGATACGCAGTATTTT. Translating gives CASTSDWSDTQYF.

The chain combines TRBV12-3 or TRBV12-4 with TRBJ2-5; the D gene is possibly TRBD2 (5 bases). The CDR3 has 15 amino acids. The ends were cut back, 3 bases at V and 5 bases at J, with 16 bases in the middle. CDR3 loop: CASSLGRGLYETQYF. The CDR3 nucleotides are TGTGCCAGCAGTTTGGGTAGAGGGCTCTATGAGACCCAGTACTTC.

This clonotype has only a few counts. The chain recombines TRBV5-6 with TRBJ2-1, with D possibly matching TRBD2 (6 bases). The V and J ends lost 4 bases and 4 bases respectively, with 15 bases between them. The CDR3 consists of 15 residues. Germline V gives CDR1 SGHDT, CDR2 YYEEEE. The CDR3 loop reads CASSGASEIYNEQFF. The CDR3 DNA reads as TGTGCCAGCAGCGGGGCTAGCGAGATATACAATGAGCAGTTCTTC. The full variable domain, its missing parts supplied by reference TRBV5-6 and TRBJ2-1, is DAGVTQSPTHLIKTRGQQVTLRCSPKSGHDTVSWYQQALGQGPQFIFQYYEEEERQRGNFPDRFSGHQFPNYSSELNVNALLLGDSALYLCASSGASEIYNEQFFGPGTRLTVL.

The genes are TRBV9 and TRBJ2-6, with D perhaps matching TRBD2 (6 bases). From germline, CDR1 is SGDLS and CDR2 YYNGEE. The CDR3 has 16 amino acids. V was clipped by 4 bases and J by 4 bases, with 15 bases between them. The CDR3 region has the DNA TGTGCCAGCAGCCCCAGTGGGGGGTTCGGGGCCAACGTCCTGACTTTC. Translation: CASSPSGGFGANVLTF.

The J gene is TRBJ2-7, the V gene TRBV19, with D maybe TRBD2 (5 bases). V was trimmed by 7 bases and J by 3 bases, leaving 10 bases between them. Germline V gives CDR1 LNHDA, CDR2 SQIVND (reference sequence). CDR3 length: 12 amino acids. The CDR3 DNA sequence: TGTGCCAGTACCCTGGACTTCTACGAGCAGTACTTC. Protein: CASTLDFYEQYF. Full variable domain (outside the CDR3, taken from reference TRBV19 and TRBJ2-7): DGGITQSPKYLFRKEGQNVTLSCEQNLNHDAMYWYRQDPGQGLRLIYYSQIVNDFQKGDIAEGYSVSREKKESFPLTVTSAQKNPTAFYLCASTLDFYEQYFGPGTRLTVT.

The chain carries TRBV12-3 or TRBV12-4 and TRBJ2-3, with D perhaps TRBD1 (5 bases). The CDR3 has 15 residues. With 6 bases removed from V and 5 bases from J, the gap between germline ends came to 18 bases. As DNA, the CDR3 is TGTGCCAGCAGCCCTAAGGTGGCAGGGTTAGATACGCAGTATTTT. Translating gives CASSPKVAGLDTQYF.

The chain joins TRBV20-1 to TRBJ2-7, with 10 bases that match TRBD2. CDR1 DFQATT and CDR2 SNEGSKA come from the germline V gene (reference sequence). The CDR3 runs to 16 residues. Trimming cost V 0 bases and J 0 bases; bases outside gene matches: 5. The CDR3 DNA is TGCAGTGCTAGAGATAGGACTAGCGGACTCTCCTACGAGCAGTACTTC. This translates into CSARDRTSGLSYEQYF.

The chain is built from TRBV7-9 and TRBJ1-2; unclear D gene. This CDR3 is built from 14 residues. Germline lookup yields CDR1 SEHNR and CDR2 FQNEAQ (reference sequence). Trimming removed 5 bases from V and 6 bases from J, with 16 bases in between. CDR3 region: CASSHTWEEHGYTF. The CDR3 coding sequence is TGTGCCAGCAGCCACACGTGGGAGGAACATGGCTACACCTTC.

This clonotype showed up many times. The chain carries TRBV15 and TRBJ1-2, with a tentative D call TRBD1 (5 bases). There are 13 residues in the CDR3. Germline CDR1 and CDR2: LNHNV and YYDKDF (reference sequence). V was clipped by 8 bases and J by 7 bases, with 17 bases between them. CDR3 region: CATQRGGRGGYTF. The CDR3 region has the DNA TGTGCCACCCAAAGGGGCGGACGGGGTGGCTACACCTTC.

V is TRBV18 and J is TRBJ2-7, with D tentatively TRBD2 (6 bases). The V end lost 0 bases, the J end lost 5 bases, and 11 bases lay between the germline ends. CDR3 length: 14 amino acids. Germline CDR1 KGHSH, CDR2 LQKENI. The CDR3: CASSPPSGVNEQYF. The CDR3 DNA sequence: TGTGCCAGCTCACCACCCTCGGGAGTGAACGAGCAGTACTTC.

This clonotype has a handful of counts. The chain is built from TRBV29-1 and TRBJ2-5, with D maybe TRBD2 (6 bases). The germline V gene has CDR1 SQVTM and CDR2 ANQGSEA. CDR3 size: 11 residues. V was clipped by 4 bases and J by 7 bases, with 10 bases between them. The CDR3, as DNA: TGCAGCGTTGCATCAGCGGGGACCCAGTACTTC. Residues: CSVASAGTQYF.

This clonotype was recorded at least ten times. The V gene is TRBV5-1, the J gene TRBJ1-6, with 7 bases aligning to TRBD1. Germline V gene data show CDR1 as SGHRS and CDR2 as YFSETQ. This CDR3 has 16 amino acids. With V trimmed by 3 bases and J by 7 bases, 10 bases remained unmatched. The CDR3 sequence: CASSSGQAGLNSPLHF. CDR3 bases: TGCGCCAGCAGCTCAGGACAGGCTGGCCTCAATTCACCCCTCCACTTT.

The count of this clonotype is one. The conserved phenylalanine or tryptophan is not found at the CDR3 terminus, so this likely reflects a read error. J is TRBJ1-5 and V is TRBV7-6; TRBD1 matches 9 bases. Germline V lookup: CDR1 SGHVS, CDR2 FNYEAQ. This CDR3 has 16 residues. V was clipped by 3 bases and J by 4 bases; unmatched bases: 7. CDR3 coding DNA: TGTGCCAGCAGCTTGGGACAGGGACAAGGGAATCAGCCCCAGCATTTA. Residues: CASSLGQGQGNQPQHL.

This clonotype has at least ten counts. This rearrangement joins TRBV12-3 or TRBV12-4 to TRBJ2-1; 11 nucleotides match TRBD2. The V segment lost 7 bases and the J segment 6 bases; nucleotides outside the gene matches: 8. The CDR3 has 15 residues. CDR3 sequence (DNA): TGTGCCAGCACCTTAGCGGGGGGGCTTTCCAATGAGCAGTTCTTC. Protein: CASTLAGGLSNEQFF.

This clonotype was observed a handful of times. J is TRBJ2-7 and V is TRBV29-1, with 8 bases aligning to TRBD1. Per the germline V gene, CDR1 is SQVTM and CDR2 is ANQGSEA. V was pared by 4 bases and J by 3 bases, with 5 bases of the junction left unmatched. The CDR3 contains 13 residues. The CDR3 here is CSVATGVNYEQYF. CDR3 in DNA: TGCAGCGTTGCGACAGGGGTCAACTACGAGCAGTACTTC.

This rearrangement joins TRBV4-3 to TRBJ1-2; TRBD1 matches 7 bases. Germline CDR1 LGHNA, CDR2 YSLEER. The V gene end was trimmed by 0 bases and the J gene end by 3 bases; junction bases not matched to a gene: 4. The CDR3 consists of 15 residues. The CDR3 reads CASSQDGQGDYGYTF. For the CDR3, the DNA is TGCGCCAGCAGCCAAGATGGGCAGGGGGACTATGGCTACACCTTC.

This rearrangement joins TRBV12-3 or TRBV12-4 to TRBJ1-6, with unresolved D. Trimming pared 0 bases from V and 8 bases from J, leaving 8 bases between. This CDR3 is built from 14 residues. The CDR3 reads CASSLAGKDSPLHF. The CDR3 bases are TGTGCCAGCAGTTTAGCAGGGAAGGATTCACCCCTCCACTTT.